The rows below give T cell receptor beta chains drawn from one sample of a study of control samples from healthy donors and cancer patients. The data were produced by immunoSEQ multiplex PCR, yet TCRdb's version contains in-frame clones alone and is incomplete. Here the sample spans around 250,000 clones, roughly 82% being singletons. Material: PBMCs. The receptors were sampled from a woman aged 55-69 years with lung cancer. CDR3s include the opening cysteine and the closing phenylalanine or tryptophan. The order of the fields is V gene, J gene, clone size, D gene, CDR3 DNA, CDR3 protein. The D gene is left open where the match is weak. A clone size is listed for some rows: how often the clone was seen (once, few, many), or a class if it is expanded.

v_call: TRBV9; j_call: TRBJ2-3; clone_size: .; d_call: .; cdr3_nt: TGTGCCAGCAGCGTTGACGGGAGTGTCGCAGATACGCAGTATTTT; cdr3_aa: CASSVDGSVADTQYF
v_call: TRBV5-5; j_call: TRBJ1-2; clone_size: .; d_call: .; cdr3_nt: TGTGCCAGCAGCCCCCCAGGGGTCTATGGCTACACCTTC; cdr3_aa: CASSPPGVYGYTF
v_call: TRBV5-1; j_call: TRBJ2-7; clone_size: .; d_call: TRBD1; cdr3_nt: TGCGCCAGCAGCTTGGGGACAGGGGGCCCCTACGAGCAGTACTTC; cdr3_aa: CASSLGTGGPYEQYF
v_call: TRBV5-1; j_call: TRBJ1-3; clone_size: .; d_call: .; cdr3_nt: TGCGCCAGCAGCCCCCGACTATCAGGGGCTGCTGGAAACACCATATATTTT; cdr3_aa: CASSPRLSGAAGNTIYF
v_call: TRBV10-1; j_call: TRBJ2-3; clone_size: .; d_call: .; cdr3_nt: TGCGCCAGCAGTGACGGGGGCACAGATACGCAGTATTTT; cdr3_aa: CASSDGGTDTQYF
v_call: TRBV2; j_call: TRBJ2-5; clone_size: few; d_call: TRBD1; cdr3_nt: TGTGCCAGCAGTGAAATAACAGGGGGCGCGGGGACCCAGTACTTC; cdr3_aa: CASSEITGGAGTQYF
v_call: TRBV5-1; j_call: TRBJ2-2; clone_size: once; d_call: TRBD2; cdr3_nt: TGCGCCAGCAGCTTTGGGACTAGCGGGGCCGGGGAGCTGTTTTTT; cdr3_aa: CASSFGTSGAGELFF
v_call: TRBV27; j_call: TRBJ2-6; clone_size: .; d_call: .; cdr3_nt: TGTGCCAGCAGTTCTGGGGCCAACGTCCTGACTTTC; cdr3_aa: CASSSGANVLTF
v_call: TRBV19; j_call: TRBJ1-1; clone_size: .; d_call: .; cdr3_nt: TGTGCCAGTAGCCTTAGGACAGCATCTGAAGCTTTCTTT; cdr3_aa: CASSLRTASEAFF
v_call: TRBV5-1; j_call: TRBJ2-5; clone_size: .; d_call: TRBD1; cdr3_nt: TGCGCCAGCAGCTCTTCAGGACAGGGGGAGACCCAGTACTTC; cdr3_aa: CASSSSGQGETQYF
v_call: TRBV5-1; j_call: TRBJ2-7; clone_size: .; d_call: TRBD1; cdr3_nt: TGCGCCAGCAGCTTGGACAGGGGGAGCTACGAGCAGTACTTC; cdr3_aa: CASSLDRGSYEQYF
v_call: TRBV18; j_call: TRBJ2-5; clone_size: .; d_call: .; cdr3_nt: TGTGCCAGCTCACTCGGACAGCGAGTTCAAGAGACCCAGTACTTC; cdr3_aa: CASSLGQRVQETQYF
v_call: TRBV2; j_call: TRBJ2-1; clone_size: once; d_call: TRBD2; cdr3_nt: TGTGCCAGCAGTGTGGGTAGCGGGAGAAGAAGGTCCTACAATGAGCAGTTCTTC; cdr3_aa: CASSVGSGRRRSYNEQFF
v_call: TRBV5-1; j_call: TRBJ2-7; clone_size: .; d_call: .; cdr3_nt: TGCGCCAGCAGCCCAACGCCGGTCCCTTCCGAGCAGTACTTC; cdr3_aa: CASSPTPVPSEQYF
v_call: TRBV3-1/TRBV3-2; j_call: TRBJ2-7; clone_size: .; d_call: .; cdr3_nt: TGTGCCAGCAGCCAGCCCAGAGGGGGGCTCGACGAGCAGTACTTC; cdr3_aa: CASSQPRGGLDEQYF
v_call: TRBV5-1; j_call: TRBJ1-5; clone_size: .; d_call: .; cdr3_nt: TGCGCCAGCAGCTTGGACGGGCAGCTCAATCAGCCCCAGCATTTT; cdr3_aa: CASSLDGQLNQPQHF
v_call: TRBV27; j_call: TRBJ2-5; clone_size: .; d_call: .; cdr3_nt: TGTGCCAGCGGGGTAAATTGGGGGGAGACCCAGTACTTC; cdr3_aa: CASGVNWGETQYF
v_call: TRBV19; j_call: TRBJ2-7; clone_size: .; d_call: .; cdr3_nt: TGTGCCAGTAGTATAATGCCCGGGGTAGCCTACGAGCAGTACTTC; cdr3_aa: CASSIMPGVAYEQYF
v_call: TRBV20-1; j_call: TRBJ1-1; clone_size: .; d_call: .; cdr3_nt: TGCAGTGCTTCCCGGGGGGCTGAAGCTTTCTTT; cdr3_aa: CSASRGAEAFF
v_call: TRBV6-1; j_call: TRBJ1-2; clone_size: .; d_call: .; cdr3_nt: TGTGCCAGCAGTGAAGGAAGTGGCTACACCTTC; cdr3_aa: CASSEGSGYTF
v_call: TRBV6-6; j_call: TRBJ2-1; clone_size: .; d_call: TRBD2; cdr3_nt: TGTGCCAGCAGGACGGGACTAGCGGTCTCCTACAATGAGCAGTTCTTC; cdr3_aa: CASRTGLAVSYNEQFF
v_call: TRBV5-4; j_call: TRBJ1-2; clone_size: .; d_call: .; cdr3_nt: TGTGCCAGCAGGTCTAAAGGGTCAGAGGGCTATGGCTACACCTTC; cdr3_aa: CASRSKGSEGYGYTF
v_call: TRBV28; j_call: TRBJ1-1; clone_size: .; d_call: TRBD1; cdr3_nt: TGTGCCAGCAGCCCCCCCCACAGGGGGGGAGCTTTCTTT; cdr3_aa: CASSPPHRGGAFF
v_call: TRBV6-5; j_call: TRBJ1-2; clone_size: .; d_call: TRBD1; cdr3_nt: TGTGCCAGCACCCTAAGGGGGCAGGGTGGTGGCTACACCTTC; cdr3_aa: CASTLRGQGGGYTF
v_call: TRBV6-1; j_call: TRBJ1-1; clone_size: .; d_call: .; cdr3_nt: TGTGCCAGCAGTGAAACAGGATACGATTTTGAAGCTTTCTTT; cdr3_aa: CASSETGYDFEAFF
v_call: TRBV30; j_call: TRBJ1-4; clone_size: .; d_call: .; cdr3_nt: TGTGCCTGGAGTAGTGCACGGGGTGAAAAACTGTTTTTT; cdr3_aa: CAWSSARGEKLFF
v_call: TRBV11-2; j_call: TRBJ1-1; clone_size: .; d_call: .; cdr3_nt: TGTGCCAGCACCGCTTTGGACGGAGTCAGAGCTTTCTTT; cdr3_aa: CASTALDGVRAFF
v_call: TRBV5-1; j_call: TRBJ1-1; clone_size: .; d_call: .; cdr3_nt: TGCGCCTCGCGGTGGGGGCCGAACACTGAAGCTTTCTTT; cdr3_aa: CASRWGPNTEAFF
v_call: TRBV3-1/TRBV3-2; j_call: TRBJ2-3; clone_size: .; d_call: .; cdr3_nt: TGTGCCAGCAGCCAGACTAGCACAGATACGCAGTATTTT; cdr3_aa: CASSQTSTDTQYF
v_call: TRBV7-2; j_call: TRBJ1-1; clone_size: once; d_call: .; cdr3_nt: TGTGCCAGCAGCTTAGTTTGGGGGGAAGCTTTCTTT; cdr3_aa: CASSLVWGEAFF
v_call: TRBV5-1; j_call: TRBJ2-3; clone_size: .; d_call: .; cdr3_nt: TGCGCCAGCAGCCGGGACTCTCAAGGAGATACGCAGTATTTT; cdr3_aa: CASSRDSQGDTQYF
v_call: TRBV2; j_call: TRBJ1-4; clone_size: once; d_call: .; cdr3_nt: TGTGCCAGCTCGACGGTCCGGAATGAAAAACTGTTTTTT; cdr3_aa: CASSTVRNEKLFF
v_call: TRBV28; j_call: TRBJ1-2; clone_size: .; d_call: TRBD1; cdr3_nt: TGTGCCAGCAGGACAGGGAATGGCTACACCTTC; cdr3_aa: CASRTGNGYTF
v_call: TRBV7-3; j_call: TRBJ2-1; clone_size: .; d_call: .; cdr3_nt: TGTGCCAGTGCGCGCAGGGGGGAAACCTACAATGAGCAGTTCTTC; cdr3_aa: CASARRGETYNEQFF
v_call: TRBV3-1/TRBV3-2; j_call: TRBJ1-1; clone_size: .; d_call: .; cdr3_nt: TGTGCCAGCAGCCAAGAAGTCGGGGGAGCTTTCTTT; cdr3_aa: CASSQEVGGAFF
v_call: TRBV24-1; j_call: TRBJ2-2; clone_size: .; d_call: TRBD1; cdr3_nt: TGTGCCACTCGACAGGGGGGCAACGGGGAGCTGTTTTTT; cdr3_aa: CATRQGGNGELFF
v_call: TRBV5-1; j_call: TRBJ1-6; clone_size: once; d_call: TRBD1; cdr3_nt: TGCGCCAGCAGCTCGGACAGGGGTGATAATTCACCCCTCCACTTT; cdr3_aa: CASSSDRGDNSPLHF
v_call: TRBV6-4; j_call: TRBJ2-7; clone_size: .; d_call: .; cdr3_nt: TGTGCCAGCAGTCGGGACCATGGTAACTACGAGCAGTACTTC; cdr3_aa: CASSRDHGNYEQYF
v_call: TRBV6-5; j_call: TRBJ2-4; clone_size: .; d_call: .; cdr3_nt: TGTGCCAGTCCTGGACAGAAAAAAAACATTCAGTACTTC; cdr3_aa: CASPGQKKNIQYF
v_call: TRBV9; j_call: TRBJ2-3; clone_size: .; d_call: .; cdr3_nt: TGTGCCAGCAGCGACCGGCTGGGTACGCAGTATTTT; cdr3_aa: CASSDRLGTQYF
v_call: TRBV9; j_call: TRBJ2-7; clone_size: .; d_call: .; cdr3_nt: TGTGCCAGCAGCGTAGTATACGAGCAGTACTTC; cdr3_aa: CASSVVYEQYF
v_call: TRBV19; j_call: TRBJ1-1; clone_size: .; d_call: .; cdr3_nt: TGTGCCAGTAGTATTCTAGCAGAGTTCGCGAACACTGAAGCTTTCTTT; cdr3_aa: CASSILAEFANTEAFF
v_call: TRBV18; j_call: TRBJ2-6; clone_size: few; d_call: .; cdr3_nt: TGTGCCAGCTCACCGGGCCACTCTGGGGCCAACGTCCTGACTTTC; cdr3_aa: CASSPGHSGANVLTF
v_call: TRBV3-1/TRBV3-2; j_call: TRBJ1-4; clone_size: .; d_call: .; cdr3_nt: TGTGCCAGCAGCCAAGCTAATGAAAAACTGTTTTTT; cdr3_aa: CASSQANEKLFF
v_call: TRBV7-7; j_call: TRBJ1-3; clone_size: .; d_call: .; cdr3_nt: TGTGCTAGCAGCCCTGATATCTCTGGAAACACCATATATTTT; cdr3_aa: CASSPDISGNTIYF
v_call: TRBV5-1; j_call: TRBJ2-7; clone_size: few; d_call: .; cdr3_nt: TGCGCCAGCAGCTTGGATGGCAGATACGAGCAGTACTTC; cdr3_aa: CASSLDGRYEQYF
v_call: TRBV30; j_call: TRBJ2-5; clone_size: .; d_call: TRBD1; cdr3_nt: TGTGCCTGGAGCCGGGACAGAGACCAAGAGACCCAGTACTTC; cdr3_aa: CAWSRDRDQETQYF
v_call: TRBV5-1; j_call: TRBJ2-3; clone_size: .; d_call: TRBD2; cdr3_nt: TGCGCCAGCAGCTTCAGGACTAGCGGGAGCACAGATACGCAGTATTTT; cdr3_aa: CASSFRTSGSTDTQYF
v_call: TRBV2; j_call: TRBJ1-5; clone_size: .; d_call: .; cdr3_nt: TGTGCCAGCAGTGAGAATGAGGGCAATCAGCCCCAGCATTTT; cdr3_aa: CASSENEGNQPQHF
v_call: TRBV20-1; j_call: TRBJ1-1; clone_size: few; d_call: .; cdr3_nt: TGCAGTGCTAGTCGCGGGGAGAACACTGAAGCTTTCTTT; cdr3_aa: CSASRGENTEAFF
v_call: TRBV7-8; j_call: TRBJ2-3; clone_size: .; d_call: .; cdr3_nt: TGTGCCAGCAGCGTCGGAGATACGCAGTATTTT; cdr3_aa: CASSVGDTQYF
v_call: TRBV5-4; j_call: TRBJ2-5; clone_size: .; d_call: TRBD2; cdr3_nt: TGTGCCAGCAGCCAGAAAGCGGGGGGGCTCGCAGAGACCCAGTACTTC; cdr3_aa: CASSQKAGGLAETQYF
v_call: TRBV19; j_call: TRBJ1-2; clone_size: .; d_call: .; cdr3_nt: TGTGCCAGTAGTCCCCGACAGTTCCTCTATGGCTACACCTTC; cdr3_aa: CASSPRQFLYGYTF
v_call: TRBV6-5; j_call: TRBJ2-7; clone_size: .; d_call: TRBD1; cdr3_nt: TGTGCCAGCAGGGCGGACTCCGCGACAGGGGGCGAGCAGTACTTC; cdr3_aa: CASRADSATGGEQYF
v_call: TRBV3-1/TRBV3-2; j_call: TRBJ2-5; clone_size: .; d_call: .; cdr3_nt: TGTGCCAGCAGCCGACCTCGACACGGGACCCAGTACTTC; cdr3_aa: CASSRPRHGTQYF
v_call: TRBV6-5; j_call: TRBJ1-1; clone_size: .; d_call: TRBD1; cdr3_nt: TGTGCCAGCAGTTACGACAGGGACAGGGCTGAAGCTTTCTTT; cdr3_aa: CASSYDRDRAEAFF
v_call: TRBV6-1; j_call: TRBJ2-5; clone_size: few; d_call: .; cdr3_nt: TGTGCCAGCAGTGAAGCCAGGTACCAAGAGACCCAGTACTTC; cdr3_aa: CASSEARYQETQYF
v_call: TRBV20-1; j_call: TRBJ2-1; clone_size: once; d_call: .; cdr3_nt: TGCAGTGCTAGTCCCCCCAGGGCGGAGTACTACAATGAGCAGTTCTTC; cdr3_aa: CSASPPRAEYYNEQFF
v_call: TRBV2; j_call: TRBJ2-4; clone_size: .; d_call: TRBD2; cdr3_nt: TGTGCCAGCAGAGGCCAGGGACTAGCGGAAATAGCCAAAAACATTCAGTACTTC; cdr3_aa: CASRGQGLAEIAKNIQYF